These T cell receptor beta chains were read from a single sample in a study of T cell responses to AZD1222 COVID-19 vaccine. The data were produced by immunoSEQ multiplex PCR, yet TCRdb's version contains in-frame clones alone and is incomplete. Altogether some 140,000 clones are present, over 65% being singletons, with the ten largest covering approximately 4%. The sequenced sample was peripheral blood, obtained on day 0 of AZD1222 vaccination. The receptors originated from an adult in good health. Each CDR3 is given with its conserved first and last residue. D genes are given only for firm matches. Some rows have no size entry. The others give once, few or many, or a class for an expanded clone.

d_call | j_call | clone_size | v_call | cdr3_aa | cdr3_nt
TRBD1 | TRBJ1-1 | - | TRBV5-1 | CASSQGQGAGNTEAFF | TGCGCCAGCAGCCAGGGACAGGGGGCGGGGAACACTGAAGCTTTCTTT
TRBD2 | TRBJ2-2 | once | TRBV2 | CASSQERGLTGELFF | TGTGCCAGCAGTCAGGAGCGGGGGCTGACCGGGGAGCTGTTTTTT
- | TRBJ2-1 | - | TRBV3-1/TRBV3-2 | CASSQDPPFVQFF | TGTGCCAGCAGCCAAGACCCCCCCTTCGTCCAGTTCTTC
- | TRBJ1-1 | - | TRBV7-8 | CASSLDSATEAFF | TGTGCCAGCAGCTTAGACAGCGCCACTGAAGCTTTCTTT
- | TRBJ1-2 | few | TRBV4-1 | CASSQDGGPPKNYGYTF | TGCGCCAGCAGCCAAGATGGGGGGCCCCCTAAGAACTATGGCTACACCTTC
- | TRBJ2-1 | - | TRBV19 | CASSIHSFNEQFF | TGTGCCAGTAGTATCCACAGTTTCAATGAGCAGTTCTTC
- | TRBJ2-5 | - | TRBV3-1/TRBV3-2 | CASSRVDSQETQYF | TGTGCCAGCAGCCGAGTAGACAGTCAAGAGACCCAGTACTTC
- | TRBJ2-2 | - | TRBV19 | CASSIEGGRNTGELFF | TGTGCCAGTAGTATAGAGGGGGGAAGGAACACCGGGGAGCTGTTTTTT
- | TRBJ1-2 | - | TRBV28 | CATQLAGPGYTF | TGTGCCACCCAGCTGGCCGGACCCGGCTACACCTTC
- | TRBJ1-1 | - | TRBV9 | CASSVTDLNTEAFF | TGTGCCAGCAGCGTTACCGACTTGAACACTGAAGCTTTCTTT
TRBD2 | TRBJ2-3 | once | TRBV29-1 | CSVVGTSGADTQYF | TGCAGCGTCGTAGGGACTAGCGGGGCAGATACGCAGTATTTT
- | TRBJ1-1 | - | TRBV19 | CASSARQVVAEAFF | TGTGCCAGTAGTGCGCGACAGGTAGTAGCTGAAGCTTTCTTT
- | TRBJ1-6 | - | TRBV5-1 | CASSLEDVGSPLHF | TGCGCCAGCAGCTTGGAGGATGTAGGGTCACCCCTCCACTTT
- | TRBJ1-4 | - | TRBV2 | CASSQGTDNEKLFF | TGTGCCAGCAGCCAAGGGACGGATAATGAAAAACTGTTTTTT
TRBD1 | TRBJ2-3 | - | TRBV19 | CASSFRGQASTDTQYF | TGTGCCAGTAGTTTCCGGGGACAGGCTAGCACAGATACGCAGTATTTT
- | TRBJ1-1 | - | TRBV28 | CASSSTGKTEAFF | TGTGCCAGCAGTTCTACAGGGAAAACTGAAGCTTTCTTT
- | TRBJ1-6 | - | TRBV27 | CASSSLPGPNNSPLHF | TGTGCCAGCAGTTCGCTCCCGGGGCCCAATAATTCACCCCTCCACTTT
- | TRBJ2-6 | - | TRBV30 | CAWSVNVKAPTGANVLTF | TGTGCCTGGAGTGTCAACGTTAAAGCGCCCACTGGGGCCAACGTCCTGACTTTC